The sequence of this TCR beta chain was determined in a study of T cell repertoires in cytomegalovirus infection (dated by TCRdb to between 2019 and 2020). With respect to the entire study: Alongside well-studied HLA-B-restricted epitopes, the peptide stimulations were aimed at recently identified HLA-C-restricted CMV epitopes, whose presentation resists viral immunomodulation. Because public TCR beta signatures pointed to carriage of CMV infection together with the matching HLA type, the HLA type of each donor mattered for the analysis.

Findings and caveats that apply to the study as a whole: In both this cohort and an independent cohort of 350 to 400 donors, the cumulative frequency of public TCR beta family members distinguished carriers of CMV infection plus the relevant HLA type. In the ex vivo response, HLA-C-restricted CMV-specific TCR beta clonotypes were dominant, and in two of eight donors the single most frequent clonotype came from this HLA-C-restricted group.

TCRdb shows the sequencer as Illumina HiSeq 1500. TCRdb applied fastp at Q25 and MiXCR to the public reads, then kept only in-frame beta chains. For every CDR3 protein sequence, its rows merge into one entry that carries the most common genes and DNA. The sample table contains about 770,000 distinct CDR3 sequences; only one count was recorded for about 29% of them. The ten largest clones take up under 15% of the sample. Explained via the paper, the treatment or condition label denotes: in vitro stimulation with specific CMV peptide epitopes to enrich CMV-specific T cells. This clonotype has at least ten counts. There is no known antigen for this receptor. No base-level quality is on record; no much larger clone is a single base apart. This TCR came from a human donor in good health (CMV status not recorded). Some clones in this sample may be carry-over from other donors' samples. The sequencing used cultured CD8+ T cells from PBMCs, collected from culture after CMV antigen stimulation.

The CDR3 region: CASSLERGAAGAFF. The nucleotide sequence is given as TGTGCCAGCAGCTTAGAAAGGGGGGCAGCGGGGGCTTTCTTT. Here the chain combines TRBV7-6 and TRBJ1-1; TRBD1 is perhaps the D gene, given 6 matching bases. V is shortened by 1 base, J by 11 bases, and the region joining them spans 17 bases. Looking up the germline V gene yields CDR1 SGHVS and CDR2 FNYEAQ. The CDR3 runs 14 residues from the cysteine to the phenylalanine. Solely the CDR3 DNA is kept, with 42 bases framed from the first base.